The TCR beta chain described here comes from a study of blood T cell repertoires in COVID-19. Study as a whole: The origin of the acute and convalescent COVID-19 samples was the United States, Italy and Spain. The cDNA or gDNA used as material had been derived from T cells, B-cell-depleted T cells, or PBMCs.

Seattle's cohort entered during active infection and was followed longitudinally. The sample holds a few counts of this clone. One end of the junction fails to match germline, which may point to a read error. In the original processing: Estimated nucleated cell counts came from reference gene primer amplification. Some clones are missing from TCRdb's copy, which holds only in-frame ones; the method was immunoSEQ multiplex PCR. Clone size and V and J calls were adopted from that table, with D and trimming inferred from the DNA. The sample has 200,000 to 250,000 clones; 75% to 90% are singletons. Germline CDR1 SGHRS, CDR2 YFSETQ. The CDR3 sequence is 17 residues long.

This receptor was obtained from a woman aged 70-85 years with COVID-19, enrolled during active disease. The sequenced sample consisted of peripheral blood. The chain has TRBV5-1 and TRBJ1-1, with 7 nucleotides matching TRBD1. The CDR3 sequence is CASSLAPAGRGNSEAFF. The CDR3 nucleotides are TGCGCCAGCAGCTTGGCGCCAGCGGGCAGGGGGAACAGTGAAGCTTTCTTT.